This T cell receptor beta chain comes out of a study of blood T cells in healthy people across ages. Ten or more counts support this clonotype. With a J-beta primer mix and a sample-barcoded 5' primer, a second PCR ran about 6 to 11 cycles. MiXCR, run by TCRdb on the 5' RACE reads, gives a single entry per CDR3 protein. The sample consists of hundreds of thousands of distinct CDR3 sequences, roughly a quarter of them appearing once. Germline V lookup: CDR1 DFQATT, CDR2 SNEGSKA (reference sequence). Germline trimming cut 5 bases from V and 5 bases from J; bases unmatched to any gene: 7. CDR3 size: 13 residues. Drawing of peripheral blood yielded about 10 milliliters from each donor. The sample also formed part of further work on T cells of mothers and their children.

V is TRBV20-1 and J is TRBJ2-5; 8 nucleotides match TRBD2. This receptor was identified in a boy aged 2-15 years in good health. The sequencing input was blood. In DNA form, the CDR3 reads TGCAGTGCTGGGGGAGCGGGAGACGAGACCCAGTACTTC. Protein: CSAGGAGDETQYF.